This is a list of T cell receptor beta chains from one sample in a study of regulatory T cells in long-lasting Graves disease. Each CDR3 protein is one row after TCRdb ran MiXCR on the multiplex PCR reads. The data contain about 500,000 distinct CDR3 sequences, 9.5% to 15% of them singletons. The same sample was also studied in work on T cells in Graves' hyperthyroidism and ophthalmopathy.

The sequencing used peripheral blood mononuclear cells (PBMCs), collected at new diagnosis, from a patient treated with antithyroid drugs. All receptors come from a young woman with Graves disease. Both conserved end residues are part of each CDR3. D genes are given only for firm matches. Some rows mark clone size as missing; the rest say once, few, many or name a class of expanded clone.

j_gene,v_gene,abundance,d_gene,CDR3aa,CDR3nt
TRBJ1-2,TRBV12-3/TRBV12-4,few,TRBD1,CASNSGGQSGYTF,TGTGCCAGCAACTCGGGGGGACAGTCGGGCTACACCTTC
TRBJ1-1,TRBV6-5,many,NA,CASSYDVYRATKSPSNTEAFF,TGTGCCAGCAGTTACGACGTTTACAGGGCCACAAAATCCCCGTCTAACACTGAAGCTTTCTTT
TRBJ1-1,TRBV12-3/TRBV12-4,many,NA,CASSPGGGRRQKPEAFF,TGTGCCAGCAGTCCGGGGGGGGGAAGGAGGCAGAAACCTGAAGCTTTCTTT
TRBJ2-3,TRBV2,NA,TRBD2,CASSRDREGTDTQYF,TGTGCCAGCAGCCGTGACCGGGAGGGCACAGATACGCAGTATTTT
TRBJ2-1,TRBV18,many,TRBD2,CASSPPTGLATNEQFF,TGTGCCAGCTCACCACCTACGGGACTAGCGACGAATGAGCAGTTCTTC
TRBJ1-5,TRBV6-1,many,NA,CASSEHFGGSNQPQHF,TGTGCCAGCAGTGAACATTTTGGGGGCAGCAATCAGCCCCAGCATTTT
TRBJ2-1,TRBV14,many,NA,CASSPARGVSYNEQFF,TGTGCCAGCAGCCCGGCAAGGGGGGTCTCCTACAATGAGCAGTTCTTC
TRBJ2-1,TRBV20-1,few,NA,CSGQAHNEQFF,TGCAGTGGGCAGGCTCACAATGAGCAGTTCTTC
TRBJ2-1,TRBV19,few,TRBD1,CASSTTGWDWEQFF,TGTGCCAGTAGTACGACAGGGTGGGATTGGGAGCAGTTCTTC
TRBJ2-1,TRBV12-3/TRBV12-4,many,TRBD2,CASSFLRLAGGRWTYNEQFF,TGTGCCAGCAGTTTTCTCCGGCTAGCGGGAGGGCGATGGACCTACAATGAGCAGTTCTTC